The present TCR beta chain was sequenced within a study of T cells in Graves' hyperthyroidism and ophthalmopathy. Study-wide points: Ophthalmopathy, which appeared later, was predicted by the model a median around 6 months before onset. In the blood, most expanded thyroid clonotypes above 0.001 appeared as well.

Amplification of TCR beta CDR3 regions used RNA as the template. HTBI primers were used for first-round RT-PCR of the TCR CDR3. MiXCR, applied by TCRdb to the multiplex PCR reads, yields one record per CDR3 protein. This sample yields about 610,000 distinct CDR3 sequences, of which roughly 15% are seen a single time; around 4.5% belongs to the top ten. This clonotype was seen only a few times. Its antigen is still unknown. CDR3 length equals 13 residues. V was clipped by 3 bases and J by 4 bases, with 10 bases between them. The V gene's germline CDR1 is SGHAT and CDR2 FQNNGV. Sequenced sample: blood. The gene calls are TRBV11-2 and TRBJ2-7; TRBD2 is a possible D gene (5 bases). This clonotype was obtained from a woman between 40 and 50 years old with Graves' ophthalmopathy. The CDR3 bases are TGTGCCAGCAGCTTCGCTACGGGATACGAGCAGTACTTC. Protein product: CASSFATGYEQYF.